The 23 T cell receptor beta chains reported below all come from one sample, sequenced in a study of blood T cell repertoires in COVID-19. This table comes from immunoSEQ multiplex PCR, and its TCRdb copy is limited to in-frame clones, with some not included. The sample records 190,000 or so clones, 85% to 95% being singletons. The sequenced sample consisted of peripheral blood. These receptors originate from a young man with COVID-19, enrolled during active disease.

The chain has TRBV7-6 and TRBJ1-5, with a possible D match to TRBD1 (5 bases). CDR1 SGHVS and CDR2 FNYEAQ come from the germline V gene. The CDR3 spans 15 residues. V lost 2 bases and J lost 6, with 14 bases in between. The CDR3 region has the DNA TGTGCCAGCAGCTTATATGGAGGGAGGGGTCAGCCCCAGCATTTT. It specifies CASSLYGGRGQPQHF.

This clone was detected only once. This rearrangement joins TRBV4-1 to TRBJ1-6; 9 bases match TRBD1. After removal of 6 bases from V and 6 bases from J, the junction contained 9 bases not matched to a gene. Germline V gene lookup returns CDR1 MGHRA and CDR2 YSYEKL. CDR3 length equals 16 residues. CDR3 sequence (DNA): TGCGCCAGCAGTTCCCGGACAGGGGCAAGTAATTCACCCCTCCACTTT. It encodes CASSSRTGASNSPLHF.

The J gene is TRBJ2-3, the V gene TRBV9; 9 positions match TRBD2. The CDR3 has 16 amino acids. The V segment lost 0 bases and the J segment 0 bases; nucleotides outside the gene matches: 2. The germline CDR1 and CDR2 sequences are SGDLS and YYNGEE. CDR3 DNA sequence: TGTGCCAGCAGCGTAGCGAGCGGGGGGAGCACAGATACGCAGTATTTT. It specifies CASSVASGGSTDTQYF.

There are a few counts of this clone. The V call is TRBV19, the J call TRBJ2-7, with TRBD2 matching 13 bases. The CDR3 is 15 residues long. In germline, CDR1 is LNHDA, CDR2 SQIVND (reference sequence). V lost 6 bases, J lost 6 bases, and 8 bases stayed unmatched. The CDR3 DNA reads as TGTGCCAGTAGCCCCCCGGGACTAGCGGGGACCGAGCAGTACTTC. Protein sequence: CASSPPGLAGTEQYF.

The chain carries TRBV7-6 and TRBJ2-3; perhaps TRBD1 as D (5 bases). Germline loops: CDR1 SGHVS, CDR2 FNYEAQ. This CDR3 is built from 15 residues. V was clipped by 1 base and J by 0 bases, with 8 bases between them. The CDR3 DNA reads as TGTGCCAGCAGCTTAGTACAGGCGAGCACAGATACGCAGTATTTT. Protein: CASSLVQASTDTQYF.

This clone was seen only once. The chain is built from TRBV5-1 and TRBJ2-7; TRBD1 matches at 7 bases. V shed 5 bases and J 3 bases; nucleotides not matched to a gene: 17. This CDR3 contains 17 residues. The germline V gene encodes CDR1 SGHRS and CDR2 YFSETQ. The CDR3 sequence: CASSVGRPGQTYYEQYF. Written as DNA, the CDR3 is TGCGCCAGCAGTGTTGGGAGACCGGGACAGACATACTACGAGCAGTACTTC.

J is TRBJ2-1 and V is TRBV24-1; the D gene is possibly TRBD1 (6 bases). Trimming took 5 bases from V and 6 from J, leaving 10 bases between them. Germline CDR1 is KGHDR and CDR2 is SFDVKD. This CDR3 is 13 amino acids long. The CDR3 bases are TGTGCCACCAGTGTAGCAGGGGCCAATGAGCAGTTCTTC. It encodes CATSVAGANEQFF.

The rearrangement links TRBV30 to TRBJ1-2, with D tentatively TRBD1 (5 bases). The CDR3 runs 12 residues. The germline V and J ends were trimmed by 4 bases and 6 bases, with 12 bases remaining between them. CDR1 is GTSNPN, CDR2 SVGIG, per germline (reference sequence). In nucleotides, the CDR3 is TGTGCCTGGACGTCAGGGAAGGATGGCTACACCTTC. Amino acid sequence: CAWTSGKDGYTF.

This clone came up once. This rearrangement joins TRBV11-2 to TRBJ1-2, with 8 bases that match TRBD1. The V segment lost 3 bases and the J segment 8 bases; nucleotides outside the gene matches: 11. Per germline, CDR1 SGHAT and CDR2 FQNNGV. This CDR3 spans 15 amino acids. The CDR3 sequence is CASSFGSQGAEGYTF. CDR3 bases: TGTGCCAGCAGCTTCGGGTCCCAGGGGGCGGAGGGCTACACCTTC.

The chain combines TRBV2 with TRBJ2-5; the match to TRBD1 covers 9 bases. The junction had 7 bases not matched to a gene; V was cut back by 5 bases and J by 6 bases. This CDR3 has 14 amino acids. Per the germline V gene, CDR1 is SNHLY and CDR2 is FYNNEI. CDR3 bases: TGTGCCAGCAGTTGGACAGGGGTTCTAAAGACCCAGTACTTC. Amino acids: CASSWTGVLKTQYF.

The rearrangement links TRBV19 to TRBJ1-5, with D possibly being TRBD1 (5 bases). The CDR3 is made up of 14 amino acids. Between the trimmed V and J ends, which lost 6 bases and 2 bases, there was a span of 11 bases. The germline V gene has CDR1 LNHDA and CDR2 SQIVND (reference sequence). This CDR3 is CASRTDLRNQPQHF. The CDR3, as DNA: TGTGCCAGTAGGACAGACCTTCGCAATCAGCCCCAGCATTTT.

The chain has TRBV5-1 and TRBJ1-2; 10 bases agree with TRBD1. Germline V gene data show CDR1 as SGHRS and CDR2 as YFSETQ. J was trimmed by 7 bases and V by 3 bases; bases with no gene match: 15. The CDR3 contains 17 residues. In DNA form, the CDR3 reads TGCGCCAGCAGCTCCTCCGGGACAGGGGCCTCTTCGGGTGGCTACACCTTC. It encodes CASSSSGTGASSGGYTF.

This chain uses TRBV11-3 with TRBJ1-1, with D uncertain. Trimming shortened V by 1 base and J by 3 bases, and 6 bases separated the two germline ends. CDR3 length: 13 residues. CDR1 SGHNT and CDR2 YENEEA come from the germline V gene. The CDR3 spells CASSLGGDTEAFF. CDR3 nucleotide sequence: TGTGCCAGCAGCTTAGGAGGAGACACTGAAGCTTTCTTT.

This chain links TRBV30 with TRBJ1-2; 10 bases map to TRBD1. Per germline, CDR1 GTSNPN and CDR2 SVGIG (reference sequence). The length of the CDR3 is 14 residues. V trimming: 2 bases; J trimming: 4 bases; junction bases outside the gene matches: 4. The CDR3 spells CAWSRQGAGYGYTF. The CDR3, as DNA: TGTGCCTGGAGTCGACAGGGGGCTGGCTATGGCTACACCTTC.

The chain combines TRBV18 with TRBJ2-2, with 7 bases matching TRBD1. CDR1 and CDR2 from the germline V gene are KGHSH and LQKENI. This CDR3 spans 16 amino acids. Unmatched junction bases numbered 9, after V lost 2 bases and J lost 6 bases. The CDR3 bases are TGTGCCAGCTCACCATACCCCCTTACAGGGGCCGGGGAGCTGTTTTTT. It is translated as CASSPYPLTGAGELFF.

V and J are TRBV27 and TRBJ2-7; D is perhaps TRBD2 (5 bases). Germline values: CDR1 MNHEY, CDR2 SMNVEV (reference sequence). Trimming cost V 5 bases and J 2 bases, with 16 bases left between them. The CDR3 length is 15 residues. The CDR3: CASSHSGSWAYEQYF. The DNA for the CDR3 is TGTGCCAGCAGTCACTCGGGGAGTTGGGCCTACGAGCAGTACTTC.

The V gene is TRBV7-2, the J gene TRBJ2-7; TRBD2 matches 10 bases. Trimming removed 6 bases from V and 3 bases from J; junction bases left unmatched: 11. Germline CDR1 reads SGHTA; CDR2 reads FQGNSA. This CDR3 comprises 16 residues. DNA of the CDR3: TGTGCCAGCAGGATCGGTAGCGGGGGGTCCGACTACGAGCAGTACTTC. The encoded protein is CASRIGSGGSDYEQYF.

This clone appeared a single time. The DNA of the CDR3 is TGTGCCAGCTCCCCGAGTCAGAACACTGAAGCTTTCTTT. Amino acid sequence: CASSPSQNTEAFF. The chain has TRBV18 and TRBJ1-1; D uncertain. Trimming pared 6 bases from V and 1 base from J, leaving 9 bases between. The CDR3 is made up of 13 amino acids. The germline V gene encodes CDR1 KGHSH and CDR2 LQKENI.

Concerning this clone itself: The same CDR3 also results from other DNA sequences found in this sample. The CDR3 sequence is CASSYSDRVGTEAFF. CDR3 bases: TGTGCCAGCAGTTACTCGGACAGGGTGGGGACTGAAGCTTTCTTT. V and J are TRBV6-5 and TRBJ1-1, with 8 positions matching TRBD1. Germline-derived CDR1 and CDR2 are MNHEY and SVGAGI. The CDR3 has 15 amino acids. With 0 bases clipped from V and 5 bases from J, the junction kept 5 bases outside the gene matches.

The chain uses TRBV6-5 and TRBJ1-2; 7 bases align to TRBD1. CDR3 length: 12 residues. Losses at the gene ends were 5 bases for V and 9 bases for J; bases not matched to a gene: 6. Germline CDR1 reads MNHEY; CDR2 reads SVGAGI. CDR3 protein: CASSIRQGRYTF. For the CDR3, the DNA is TGTGCCAGCAGTATCAGACAGGGACGCTACACCTTC.

This chain links TRBV25-1 with TRBJ2-1; perhaps TRBD1 as D (6 bases). The CDR3 runs 13 residues. Germline CDR1 and CDR2: MGHDK and SYGVNS. The ends were cut back, 6 bases at V and 3 bases at J, with 9 bases in the middle. The CDR3 DNA sequence: TGTGCCAGCAGAGGGGGTCTCTACAATGAGCAGTTCTTC. Protein sequence: CASRGGLYNEQFF.

V usage is TRBV5-4 and J usage is TRBJ1-1; 8 bases map to TRBD1. This CDR3 comprises 14 residues. The germline CDR1 and CDR2 sequences are SGHNT and YYREEE (reference sequence). V lost 4 bases and J lost 7; bases outside the gene matches: 9. The CDR3 here is CASSPTLQGDEAFF. In nucleotides, the CDR3 is TGTGCCAGCAGCCCGACCCTACAGGGGGATGAAGCTTTCTTT. Drawing the rest from reference TRBV5-4 and TRBJ1-1, the complete variable domain is ETGVTQSPTHLIKTRGQQVTLRCSSQSGHNTVSWYQQALGQGPQFIFQYYREEENGRGNFPPRFSGLQFPNYSSELNVNALELDDSALYLCASSPTLQGDEAFFGQGTRLTVV.

The V and J genes are TRBV7-2 and TRBJ2-5, with 13 bases aligning to TRBD2. With 4 bases clipped from V and 4 bases from J, the junction kept 3 bases outside the gene matches. Looked up from germline, CDR1 is SGHTA and CDR2 is FQGNSA. The CDR3 spans 15 residues. DNA of the CDR3: TGTGCCAGCAGCTCATGGACTAGCGGGGGAGAGACCCAGTACTTC. It codes for CASSSWTSGGETQYF.